This T cell receptor beta chain stems from a study of T-cell reconstitution after alpha-beta-depleted transplantation in children. Preparation of the TCRbeta library involved a method that used unique molecular identifiers. Each CDR3 protein is one row after TCRdb ran MiXCR on the PCR reads. The table has hundreds of thousands of distinct CDR3 sequences, 13% seen once. Study-wide findings and caveats: Fresh T-cell production supplied most of the T-cell counts and diversity seen one year after transplant. Recipient T cells and thymic progenitors that survived gave rise to the high TCRbeta diversity observed at day 60 in some patients. Several hundred expanded graft clones reportedly were the source of alpha-beta T cells about two months after transplant.

Per germline, CDR1 LGHDT and CDR2 YNNKEL (reference sequence). CDR3 size: 16 residues. Deletions cut 4 bases from V and 4 bases from J, with 19 bases between. This clonotype occurred many times. Its antigen remains unknown. The TCR originated in a girl aged 2 to 10 with congenital amegakaryocytic thrombocytopenia, due to receive a stem cell transplant. The chain is built from TRBV3-1 and TRBJ1-2; D possibly corresponds to TRBD1 (5 bases). The specimen was PBMCs, collected before TCRalphabeta/CD19-depleted stem cell transplant. As DNA, the CDR3 is TGTGCCAGCAGCCGGGGTGCAGGGATGGGCGCCTATGGCTACACCTTC. It yields the protein CASSRGAGMGAYGYTF.